The present TCR beta chain was sequenced within a study of cytomegalovirus exposure and HLA in healthy donors. In the PCR, 60 Vbeta and 13 Jbeta primers were used. The repertoire was sequenced with immunoSEQ multiplex PCR; TCRdb's copy has only in-frame clones and lacks some. Among 150,000 to 200,000 clones listed, around 75% were seen once. V was trimmed by 0 bases and J by 2 bases, leaving 10 bases between them. Per germline, CDR1 MGHRA and CDR2 YSYEKL. This CDR3 has 15 amino acids. The chain combines TRBV4-1 with TRBJ1-2, with a weak D call TRBD1 (5 bases). This clonotype originated in a woman aged 30 to 39 in good health and CMV-seronegative. Sequencing input: PBMCs. In nucleotides, the CDR3 is TGCGCCAGCAGCCAAGATCCGGCAGGGAACTATGGCTACACCTTC. Its translation: CASSQDPAGNYGYTF.